Below are 21 T cell receptor beta chains sequenced from a single sample in a study of T cells after yellow fever vaccination. TCRdb analysed the 5' RACE reads with MiXCR anew, one entry per CDR3 protein. The sample contains fewer than 350,000 distinct CDR3 sequences, 8% to 10% of which appear only once. The specimen comprised PBMCs, sampled on the day of the first yellow fever vaccination. The receptors here all came from a man between 18 and 29 years old who received the YFV17D yellow fever vaccine.

The chain links TRBV4-1 to TRBJ2-3; 8 nucleotides match TRBD2. Germline V gives CDR1 MGHRA, CDR2 YSYEKL. This CDR3 spans 19 amino acids. The V segment lost 2 bases and the J segment 3 bases; nucleotides outside the gene matches: 16. The CDR3 is CASSQRVIAGPSGTDTQYF. CDR3 sequence (DNA): TGCGCCAGCAGCCAAAGGGTGATAGCGGGGCCGAGTGGAACAGATACGCAGTATTTT.

The chain recombines TRBV6-1 with TRBJ2-7; TRBD2 agrees at 8 bases. CDR3 length: 15 residues. Germline V CDR1 and CDR2: MNHNS, SASEGT. V was pared by 5 bases and J by 4 bases, with 10 bases of the junction left unmatched. CDR3 sequence (DNA): TGTGCCAGCAGTCGCTTCTCTAGCGGGTGGTACGAGCAGTACTTC. Translation: CASSRFSSGWYEQYF.

At least ten counts were recorded for this clonotype. The J gene is TRBJ1-1, the V gene TRBV12-3 or TRBV12-4; TRBD1 aligns across 8 bases. V lost 4 bases, J lost 1 base, and 2 bases stayed unmatched. This CDR3 spans 14 amino acids. CDR3 sequence reads: CASSYTGGNTEAFF. CDR3 coding DNA: TGTGCCAGCAGTTACACAGGGGGGAACACTGAAGCTTTCTTT.

The V and J genes are TRBV20-1 and TRBJ1-2; tentative D call: TRBD1 (6 bases). V gave up 6 bases and J gave up 4 bases, with 21 bases separating them. Germline V gives CDR1 DFQATT, CDR2 SNEGSKA (reference sequence). This CDR3 is built from 15 residues. The CDR3 region is CSAFDGGGSPYGYTF. Written as DNA, the CDR3 is TGCAGTGCCTTCGATGGAGGGGGATCCCCCTATGGCTACACCTTC.

This clonotype was observed a few times. This chain joins TRBV6-5 and TRBJ2-5, with D unresolved. The CDR3 is made up of 14 amino acids. CDR1 MNHEY and CDR2 SVGAGI come from the germline V gene. Trimming removed 0 bases at V and 2 bases at J, with 7 bases between. This CDR3 is CASSYSQVQETQYF. The CDR3 DNA follows: TGTGCCAGCAGTTACTCCCAGGTGCAAGAGACCCAGTACTTC.

The chain carries TRBV19 and TRBJ1-2, with D tentatively TRBD1 (6 bases). CDR1 LNHDA and CDR2 SQIVND come from the germline V gene (reference sequence). V lost 4 bases to trimming and J lost 3 bases, with 15 bases between them. This CDR3 is 15 amino acids long. The CDR3 region has the DNA TGTGCCAGTAGTAGAAACAGGGATCGGGACTATGGCTACACCTTC. Its protein product is CASSRNRDRDYGYTF.

This clonotype was seen repeatedly, ten times or more. The V call is TRBV7-6, the J call TRBJ1-5; D may be TRBD1 (5 bases). Between the trimmed V and J ends, which lost 2 bases and 4 bases, there was a span of 12 bases. CDR3 length: 15 residues. Germline V gene lookup returns CDR1 SGHVS and CDR2 FNYEAQ. CDR3: CASSLSSGTNQPQHF. The DNA for the CDR3 is TGTGCCAGCAGCTTATCGTCCGGGACTAATCAGCCCCAGCATTTT.

The rearrangement links TRBV5-1 to TRBJ2-7; D is possibly TRBD2 (5 bases). V was shortened by 8 bases and J by 4 bases, with 7 bases between the two germline ends. Per the germline V gene, CDR1 is SGHRS and CDR2 is YFSETQ. The CDR3 is 10 residues long. CDR3 sequence (DNA): TGCGCCAGTCGCGGGTACGAGCAGTACGTC. It is translated as CASRGYEQYV.

This clonotype occurred a few times. The gene calls are TRBV15 and TRBJ1-2; no clear D. In germline, CDR1 is LNHNV, CDR2 YYDKDF (reference sequence). Deletions cut 0 bases from V and 3 bases from J, with 8 bases between. The CDR3 extends over 14 amino acids. CDR3 DNA: TGTGCCACCAGCAGAGAGTGGAGGGACTATGGCTACACCTTC. Amino acids: CATSREWRDYGYTF.

The chain recombines TRBV29-1 with TRBJ1-1; D is unclear. The germline gives CDR1 SQVTM, CDR2 ANQGSEA. Trimming took off 6 bases at V and 5 bases at J, with 16 bases between the two ends. The CDR3 sequence is 13 residues long. This CDR3 reads CSVRDPRRTEAFF. CDR3 bases: TGCAGCGTCCGAGACCCAAGACGGACTGAAGCTTTCTTT.

This clonotype was found a few times. The chain carries TRBV7-9 and TRBJ2-1; D remains unclear. The CDR3 runs 17 residues. V was trimmed by 0 bases and J by 0 bases, leaving 12 bases between them. Germline CDR1 and CDR2: SEHNR and FQNEAQ (reference sequence). This chain's CDR3 is CASSLALTESSYNEQFF. The CDR3 region has the DNA TGTGCCAGCAGCTTAGCGTTGACGGAGAGCTCCTACAATGAGCAGTTCTTC.

V gene TRBV18 combines with J gene TRBJ1-6; weak D call: TRBD1 (5 bases). Trimming removed 5 bases from V and 8 bases from J, with 16 bases in between. This CDR3 spans 15 amino acids. CDR1 is KGHSH and CDR2 is LQKENI in the germline V gene. The CDR3: CASSVSREWYSPLHF. For the CDR3, the DNA is TGTGCCAGCTCAGTTTCCAGGGAATGGTATTCACCCCTCCACTTT.

The J gene is TRBJ1-2, the V gene TRBV7-2; a possible D gene is TRBD1 (5 bases). V was shortened by 1 base and J by 8 bases, with 8 bases between the two germline ends. This CDR3 region has 12 residues. Germline values: CDR1 SGHTA, CDR2 FQGNSA. This CDR3 is CASSLGGWGYTF. CDR3 nucleotides: TGTGCCAGCAGCTTAGGGGGCTGGGGCTACACCTTC.

This clonotype was recorded a few times. The V and J genes are TRBV6-5 and TRBJ1-6; no firm D call. The CDR3 runs to 16 residues. Trimming shortened V by 2 bases and J by 8 bases, and 16 bases separated the two germline ends. Per germline, CDR1 MNHEY and CDR2 SVGAGI. CDR3 DNA: TGTGCCAGCAGTTACATGGGTCCGCGGAATCATTCACCCCTCCACTTT. This encodes CASSYMGPRNHSPLHF.

The chain uses TRBV4-1 and TRBJ2-5, with 7 bases that match TRBD2. Germline CDR1 MGHRA, CDR2 YSYEKL. The V gene end was trimmed by 0 bases and the J gene end by 4 bases; junction bases not matched to a gene: 2. This CDR3 is 14 amino acids long. CDR3 bases: TGCGCCAGCAGCCAAGAGGGGGGGATAGAGACCCAGTACTTC. It encodes CASSQEGGIETQYF.

The rearrangement links TRBV5-1 to TRBJ1-2, with D hard to call. The V and J ends lost 7 bases and 2 bases respectively, with 6 bases between them. From germline, CDR1 is SGHRS and CDR2 YFSETQ. This CDR3 contains 11 residues. CDR3 bases: TGCGCCAGCGGGGAGAACTATGGCTACACCTTC. This translates into CASGENYGYTF.

This clonotype has just a few counts. V usage is TRBV6-2 or TRBV6-3 and J usage is TRBJ2-1, with D possibly being TRBD2 (5 bases). Germline V CDR1 and CDR2: MNHEY, SVGEGT. The CDR3 has 15 residues. Trimming shortened V by 2 bases and J by 8 bases, and 16 bases separated the two germline ends. This CDR3 reads CASSYASSSGDEQFF. The CDR3 coding sequence is TGTGCCAGCAGTTACGCGTCTAGCTCGGGTGATGAGCAGTTCTTC.

V usage is TRBV28 and J usage is TRBJ2-4; D is ambiguous. The germline gives CDR1 MDHEN, CDR2 SYDVKM. The ends were cut back, 2 bases at V and 0 bases at J, with 11 bases in the middle. This CDR3 has 16 residues. The CDR3 DNA reads TGTGCCAGCAGTTTACAGGTCGGCTTAGCCAAAAACATTCAGTACTTC. Its translation: CASSLQVGLAKNIQYF.

This clonotype was detected many times. The V gene is TRBV20-1, the J gene TRBJ1-4, with D tentatively TRBD1 (5 bases). Germline V gene lookup returns CDR1 DFQATT and CDR2 SNEGSKA (reference sequence). V dropped 3 bases and J dropped 10 bases, with 18 bases sitting between them. The CDR3 totals 14 residues. In nucleotides, the CDR3 is TGCAGTGCTAGTCCGAGGCAGGGCCTGGGAAAACTGTTTTTT. It yields the protein CSASPRQGLGKLFF.

The sample holds a few counts of this clonotype. This chain uses TRBV10-3 with TRBJ2-4; a possible D gene is TRBD2 (6 bases). This CDR3 has 16 residues. V shed 2 bases and J shed 0 bases, with 11 bases lying between them. Germline V gene data show CDR1 as ENHRY and CDR2 as SYGVKD. CDR3 sequence reads: CAISETGVIAKNIQYF. The CDR3 DNA reads TGTGCCATCAGTGAGACGGGGGTTATAGCCAAAAACATTCAGTACTTC.

This sequence joins TRBV9 and TRBJ2-7; no clear D. V was trimmed by 3 bases and J by 2 bases, leaving 15 bases between them. The CDR3 length is 15 residues. Germline V CDR1 and CDR2: SGDLS, YYNGEE. CDR3 bases: TGTGCCAGCAGCGAGCCCCTCCCGGGCCCCTACGAGCAGTACGTC. Translated, it gives CASSEPLPGPYEQYV.